These 4 T cell receptor beta chains came from one sample sequenced in a study of blood T cell repertoires in COVID-19. The method was immunoSEQ multiplex PCR; TCRdb's version includes in-frame clones alone and lacks a portion of them. The sample has about 75,000 clones, more than 75% seen once. Sequenced sample: peripheral blood. All receptors come from a human donor in a cohort sampled during active COVID-19.

The CDR3 DNA reads as TGTGCCAGCAGCCCGGGACAGCTGTACAATGAGCAGTTCTTC. As protein: CASSPGQLYNEQFF. The chain joins TRBV5-8 to TRBJ2-1; 7 bases agree with TRBD1. The CDR3 runs 14 residues. Germline V lookup: CDR1 SGHTS, CDR2 YDEGEE. Germline trimming cut 4 bases from V and 4 bases from J; bases unmatched to any gene: 5. Complete variable domain (other parts from reference TRBV5-8 and TRBJ2-1): EAGVTQSPTHLIKTRGQQATLRCSPISGHTSVYWYQQALGLGLQFLLWYDEGEERNRGNFPPRFSGRQFPNYSSELNVNALELEDSALYLCASSPGQLYNEQFFGPGTRLTVL.

This clone has only one observation. The chain is built from TRBV7-9 and TRBJ1-2; 8 bases agree with TRBD1. The CDR3 spans 14 residues. Germline CDR1 SEHNR, CDR2 FQNEAQ (reference sequence). The ends lost 5 bases at V and 7 bases at J; junction bases unmatched: 9. For the CDR3, the DNA is TGTGCCAGCAGCCGAGGACAGGGTAGTATTGGCTACACCTTC. This codes for CASSRGQGSIGYTF.

In this sample, this clone turned up once. The genes are TRBV11-2 and TRBJ2-2; 11 bases align to TRBD2. Germline loops: CDR1 SGHAT, CDR2 FQNNGV. The V and J ends lost 4 bases and 8 bases, in that order; junction bases with no gene match: 9. The CDR3 is 16 amino acids. The CDR3 spells CASSYLAGGAAGELFF. The CDR3 DNA is TGTGCCAGCAGCTATTTAGCGGGAGGGGCGGCTGGGGAGCTGTTTTTT.

For the CDR3, the DNA is TGCGCCAGCAGCCGACAGGGGAAAGAGGAAAAACTGTTTTTT. Its protein product is CASSRQGKEEKLFF. The chain combines TRBV5-1 with TRBJ1-4, with TRBD1 identical over 8 bases. With V trimmed by 4 bases and J by 8 bases, 7 bases remained unmatched. In germline, CDR1 is SGHRS, CDR2 YFSETQ. CDR3 length equals 14 residues.